Presented here are 26 T cell receptor beta chains from one specimen sequenced in a study of regulatory T cells in long-lasting Graves disease. Time point in this sample: newly diagnosed GD, antithyroid drugs for less than 3 months. PBMCs were the source of the RNA used for TCR sequencing. CDR3 regions were amplified by Arm-PCR using iRepertoire HTBI primers to build TCR beta libraries. Each CDR3 protein gets one entry after TCRdb re-called the multiplex PCR reads with MiXCR. This sample has 350,000 to 500,000 distinct CDR3 sequences; roughly 15% occur once, and the top ten carry about a quarter. The data also belong to a second study, concerning T cells in Graves' hyperthyroidism and ophthalmopathy.

The sequencing used peripheral blood mononuclear cells (PBMCs), collected at new diagnosis, from a patient treated with antithyroid drugs. The receptors were gathered from a woman aged 18-35 years with Graves disease.

This clonotype was counted at least ten times. The chain links TRBV29-1 to TRBJ2-1, with D maybe TRBD2 (6 bases). Germline lookup yields CDR1 SQVTM and CDR2 ANQGSEA. Trimming shortened V by 4 bases and J by 9 bases, and 22 bases separated the two germline ends. This CDR3 spans 15 amino acids. This CDR3 is CSVGVSGLRGGEQFF. The CDR3 coding sequence is TGCAGCGTTGGGGTTAGCGGCCTAAGGGGTGGTGAGCAGTTCTTC.

There are many counts of this clonotype. The chain couples TRBV28 to TRBJ1-1; maybe TRBD1 (6 bases). Trimming took 2 bases from V and 5 from J, leaving 12 bases between them. Germline CDR1 reads MDHEN; CDR2 reads SYDVKM. The CDR3 sequence is 14 residues long. The DNA of the CDR3 is TGTGCCAGCAGTTTAGGCGCAGGGGTTACTGAAGCTTTCTTT. This encodes CASSLGAGVTEAFF.

There are many counts of this clonotype. The rearrangement uses TRBV12-3 or TRBV12-4 and TRBJ1-1; tentatively, D is TRBD1 (5 bases). The CDR3 contains 14 residues. V dropped 5 bases and J dropped 2 bases, with 12 bases sitting between them. The CDR3 sequence: CASSTTVRNTEAFF. The CDR3 nucleotides are TGTGCCAGCAGTACGACAGTCAGAAACACTGAAGCTTTCTTT.

The genes are TRBV7-2 and TRBJ1-5, with D possibly being TRBD1 (5 bases). The length of the CDR3 is 15 residues. V was trimmed by 4 bases and J by 9 bases, leaving 19 bases between them. From germline, CDR1 is SGHTA and CDR2 FQGNSA. The CDR3 DNA sequence: TGTGCCAGCAGCTCGACGGACGGGGCAATCTTGCCCCAGCATTTT. Its translation is CASSSTDGAILPQHF.

The sample holds many counts of this clonotype. The chain uses TRBV5-1 and TRBJ2-1; D is undetermined. V was shortened by 0 bases and J by 5 bases, with 9 bases between the two germline ends. The CDR3 covers 14 residues. Germline V gives CDR1 SGHRS, CDR2 YFSETQ. Written as DNA, the CDR3 is TGCGCCAGCAGCTTGGTAGTAGGTAACAATGAGCAGTTCTTC. Its translation is CASSLVVGNNEQFF.

DNA of the CDR3: TGTGCCGACAGGGGGCGTAGACGGGGCTACACCTTC. It codes for CADRGRRRGYTF. The rearrangement uses TRBV19 and TRBJ1-2; 10 bases align to TRBD1. Germline CDR1 LNHDA, CDR2 SQIVND (reference sequence). Trimming at V came to 11 bases and at J to 8 bases, leaving 8 bases not matched to a gene. The CDR3 has 12 residues.

The V call is TRBV2, the J call TRBJ1-5; tentatively, D is TRBD1 (6 bases). Germline V gives CDR1 SNHLY, CDR2 FYNNEI. Deletions cut 5 bases from V and 0 bases from J, with 11 bases between. The CDR3 has 15 residues. Here the CDR3 reads CASSKGESSNQPQHF. CDR3 sequence (DNA): TGTGCCAGCAGTAAGGGGGAGTCTAGCAATCAGCCCCAGCATTTT.

This clonotype was found many times. This chain connects TRBV12-3 or TRBV12-4 to TRBJ2-3, with TRBD1 identical over 10 bases. V gave up 3 bases and J gave up 3 bases; unmatched junction bases: 3. The CDR3 totals 15 residues. The CDR3 region is CASSFGTGATDTQYF. CDR3 in DNA: TGTGCCAGCAGTTTCGGGACAGGGGCGACAGATACGCAGTATTTT.

The chain combines TRBV15 with TRBJ2-2; D call uncertain. V gave up 0 bases and J gave up 2 bases, with 4 bases separating them. Germline CDR1 and CDR2: LNHNV and YYDKDF (reference sequence). The CDR3 sequence is 14 residues long. DNA for the CDR3: TGTGCCACCAGCAGAGATCTAAACACCGGGGAGCTGTTTTTT. It is translated as CATSRDLNTGELFF.

This clonotype has at least ten counts. V usage is TRBV6-1 and J usage is TRBJ1-4, with a possible D match to TRBD1 (5 bases). The CDR3 runs 16 residues. Trimming took 7 bases from V and 8 from J, leaving 23 bases between them. Germline lookup yields CDR1 MNHNS and CDR2 SASEGT. The CDR3 loop is CASTPGEDRRWEKLFF. The DNA for the CDR3 is TGTGCCAGCACTCCGGGGGAAGACCGAAGGTGGGAAAAACTGTTTTTT.

This clonotype was picked up many times. The CDR3 region is CASSLGAGNQPQHF. CDR3 DNA: TGTGCCAGCAGCCTCGGGGCTGGCAATCAGCCCCAGCATTTT. The gene calls are TRBV12-3 or TRBV12-4 and TRBJ1-5; a weak D match, TRBD1 (5 bases). V dropped 6 bases and J dropped 2 bases, with 11 bases sitting between them. The CDR3 runs 14 residues.

This clonotype has ten or more counts. The chain recombines TRBV7-2 with TRBJ2-1, with D perhaps matching TRBD2 (6 bases). The CDR3 is made up of 16 amino acids. Germline V lookup: CDR1 SGHTA, CDR2 FQGNSA. V was clipped by 5 bases and J by 0 bases, with 14 bases between them. For the CDR3, the DNA is TGTGCCAGCAGCCGCCAGACTAGGACCTCCTACAATGAGCAGTTCTTC. Protein: CASSRQTRTSYNEQFF.

The rearrangement uses TRBV3-1 and TRBJ2-7; 9 nucleotides match TRBD2. CDR1 is LGHDT and CDR2 is YNNKEL in the germline V gene (reference sequence). Unmatched junction bases numbered 3, after V lost 3 bases and J lost 6 bases. There are 13 residues in the CDR3. The CDR3 DNA reads as TGTGCCAGCAGCCAGGCTAGCGGGGTCGAGCAGTACTTC. It codes for CASSQASGVEQYF.

This clonotype is a singleton in its sample. One junction end disagrees with the germline gene, perhaps due to a read error. The chain is built from TRBV12-3 or TRBV12-4 and TRBJ1-4; possible D gene TRBD1, 5 bases. The CDR3 loop spans 14 amino acids. CDR3 loop: CASSFTGVNEELFF. Written as DNA, the CDR3 is TGTGCCAGCAGTTTCACGGGGGTTAATGAAGAACTGTTTTTT.

This clonotype was counted ten times or more. Here the CDR3 reads CASSLMGFEQYF. In nucleotides, the CDR3 is TGTGCCAGCAGTTTAATGGGGTTCGAGCAGTACTTC. The V and J genes are TRBV12-3 or TRBV12-4 and TRBJ2-7; D uncertain. CDR3 length equals 12 residues. V lost 2 bases to trimming and J lost 6 bases, with 8 bases between them.

Many counts were recorded for this clonotype. The rearrangement links TRBV11-2 to TRBJ1-5, with D possibly being TRBD1 (5 bases). With 5 bases removed from V and 7 bases from J, the gap between germline ends came to 18 bases. Germline V gene data show CDR1 as SGHAT and CDR2 as FQNNGV. The CDR3 has 15 amino acids. This CDR3 is CASSLGTGPSQPQHF. CDR3 bases: TGTGCCAGCAGCCTGGGGACTGGTCCCTCGCAGCCCCAGCATTTT.

This clonotype has ten or more counts. The rearrangement links TRBV7-9 to TRBJ1-5, with TRBD1 identical over 9 bases. V lost 3 bases to trimming and J lost 4 bases; unmatched junction nucleotides: 4. CDR1 SEHNR and CDR2 FQNEAQ come from the germline V gene (reference sequence). The CDR3 loop spans 15 amino acids. The CDR3 is CASSFGQGRNQPQHF. CDR3 nucleotide sequence: TGTGCCAGCAGCTTCGGACAGGGGAGAAATCAGCCCCAGCATTTT. Filled out from reference TRBV7-9 and TRBJ1-5, the complete variable domain reads DTGVSQNPRHKITKRGQNVTFRCDPISEHNRLYWYRQTLGQGPEFLTYFQNEAQLEKSRLLSDRFSAERPKGSFSTLEIQRTEQGDSAMYLCASSFGQGRNQPQHFGDGTRLSIL.

The table lists this clonotype with many counts. J is TRBJ2-7 and V is TRBV28; no clear D. The V end lost 2 bases, the J end lost 6 bases, and 14 bases lay between the germline ends. Germline CDR1 is MDHEN and CDR2 is SYDVKM. The CDR3 consists of 14 residues. The CDR3: CASSLPRLWGEQYF. The CDR3 region has the DNA TGTGCCAGCAGTTTACCGCGTCTCTGGGGCGAGCAGTACTTC.

This clonotype was counted many times. The junction departs from the called germline gene at one end, perhaps through a read error. Here the CDR3 DNA reads TGCTCCTCCCAACAGGGGGACTCCTACGAGCAGTACTTC. Encoded protein: CSSQQGDSYEQYF. This chain connects TRBV7-2 to TRBJ2-7; 8 positions agree with TRBD1. The CDR3 consists of 13 residues. CDR1 SGHTA and CDR2 FQGNSA come from the germline V gene.

About this clonotype itself: Possible read error: a much larger clone is one base away. The chain is built from TRBV20-1 and TRBJ2-1, with 15 nucleotides matching TRBD2. V was pared by 6 bases and J by 13 bases, with 10 bases of the junction left unmatched. This CDR3 is built from 14 residues. CDR1 is DFQATT and CDR2 is SNEGSKA in the germline V gene (reference sequence). The CDR3 coding sequence is TGCAGTGCCCAAGGACTAGCGGGGGGGAAGACCCAGTTCTTC. Translation: CSAQGLAGGKTQFF.

Comment on this clonotype: A much larger clone lies one base from this, so it may be a read error. The chain links TRBV6-1 to TRBJ2-3; 8 nucleotides line up with TRBD1. Germline lookup yields CDR1 MNHNS and CDR2 SASEGT. The CDR3 has 15 residues. The CDR3 DNA is TGTGCCAGCAATGAAGTTCCAGGGGGCTCAGATACGCAGTATTTT. Translation gives CASNEVPGGSDTQYF.

Concerning this clonotype itself: A much larger clone lies a single base off, so this may be a read error. J is TRBJ2-7 and V is TRBV3-1; a possible D gene is TRBD1 (6 bases). The CDR3 has 12 amino acids. CDR1 LGHDT and CDR2 YNNKEL come from the germline V gene (reference sequence). The CDR3 DNA reads as TGTGCCAGCAGCCCCATCAGGGGCGAGCATTACTTC. Its protein is CASSPIRGEHYF.

This clonotype was seen more than once but under ten times. The rearrangement joins TRBV12-3 or TRBV12-4 to TRBJ1-1, with a tentative D call TRBD1 (5 bases). Trimming left V 5 bases short and J 3 bases short, with 19 bases between. There are 16 residues in the CDR3. CDR3 sequence reads: CASSPTIGGGDTEAFF. DNA for the CDR3: TGTGCCAGCAGTCCAACGATCGGGGGAGGAGACACTGAAGCTTTCTTT.

The gene calls are TRBV30 and TRBJ2-3; 8 bases line up with TRBD2. This CDR3 has 17 amino acids. Germline trimming cut 3 bases from V and 2 bases from J; bases unmatched to any gene: 13. Germline V CDR1 and CDR2: GTSNPN, SVGIG (reference sequence). The CDR3 nucleotides read TGTGCCTGGAGGGGGATTGGCCTAGCGGGCTACACAGATACGCAGTATTTT. It yields the protein CAWRGIGLAGYTDTQYF.

This clonotype occurred many times. The J gene is TRBJ1-1, the V gene TRBV12-3 or TRBV12-4; 10 positions agree with TRBD1. With 5 bases clipped from V and 10 bases from J, the junction kept 7 bases outside the gene matches. CDR3 size: 13 residues. This CDR3 reads CASSLDRGPRAFF. The CDR3 DNA reads as TGTGCCAGCAGTCTCGACAGGGGGCCGCGAGCTTTCTTT.

The chain links TRBV27 to TRBJ2-3; D ambiguous. The CDR3 consists of 14 residues. V was cut by 2 bases and J by 8 bases, with 14 bases left in between. CDR1 and CDR2 from the germline V gene are MNHEY and SMNVEV (reference sequence). The CDR3 loop reads CASSLQGFLFTQYF. CDR3 DNA: TGTGCCAGCAGTTTACAAGGCTTTTTGTTTACGCAGTATTTT.